The sample holds one count of the clone carrying this T cell receptor (beta chain). The target antigen is unknown. The sample is drawn from a study of early stage breast cancer tumors. Overall study context: Most invasive tumors, about 75% of the 16, were ER+/PR+/HER2-.

Findings and limits, study-wide: Commonly generated sequences made up most enriched TCRB sequences shared between patients.

Each sample had two DNA replicates, about 0.5 ug blood or 1.5 ug tissue. Profiling relied on immunoSEQ multiplex PCR, and the TCRdb table lists in-frame clones only, not all of them. The sample consists of approximately 31,000 clones, over 70% of them appearing once. V gave up 5 bases and J gave up 1 base; unmatched junction bases: 5. This CDR3 comprises 14 residues. The germline gives CDR1 MNHEY, CDR2 SVGAGI. The chain recombines TRBV6-5 with TRBJ2-7; TRBD1 aligns across 7 bases. The sample consisted of breast tumor tissue. The clonotype comes from a person aged 25 to 45 with breast cancer. For the CDR3, the DNA is TGTGCCAGCAGTACACAGGGGTGGTCCTACGAGCAGTACTTC. Translation gives CASSTQGWSYEQYF.